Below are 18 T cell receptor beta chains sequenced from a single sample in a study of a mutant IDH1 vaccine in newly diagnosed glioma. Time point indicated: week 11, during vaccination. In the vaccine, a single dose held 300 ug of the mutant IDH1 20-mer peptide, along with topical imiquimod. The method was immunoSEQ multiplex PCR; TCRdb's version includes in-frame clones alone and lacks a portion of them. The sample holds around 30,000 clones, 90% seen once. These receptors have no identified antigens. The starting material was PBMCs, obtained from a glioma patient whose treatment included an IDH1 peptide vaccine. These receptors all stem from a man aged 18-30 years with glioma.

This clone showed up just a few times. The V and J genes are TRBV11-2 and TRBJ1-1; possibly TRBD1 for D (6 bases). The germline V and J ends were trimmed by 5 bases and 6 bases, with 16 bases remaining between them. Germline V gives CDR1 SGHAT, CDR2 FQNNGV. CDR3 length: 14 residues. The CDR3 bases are TGTGCCAGCAGCCAGATTAGGGGGAGGGCTGAAGCTTTCTTT. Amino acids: CASSQIRGRAEAFF.

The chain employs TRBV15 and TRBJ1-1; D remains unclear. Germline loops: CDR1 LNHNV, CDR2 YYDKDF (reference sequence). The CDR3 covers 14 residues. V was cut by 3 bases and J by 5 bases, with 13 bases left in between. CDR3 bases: TGTGCCACCAGCAGGTTTAGTAGGCAAACTGAAGCTTTCTTT. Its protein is CATSRFSRQTEAFF.

The DNA for the CDR3 is TGTGCCATCAGGGACAGGGGGGCAGGCACTGAAGCTTTCTTT. Translated: CAIRDRGAGTEAFF. V usage is TRBV10-3 and J usage is TRBJ1-1; 10 nucleotides line up with TRBD1. This CDR3 is built from 14 residues. The germline V gene has CDR1 ENHRY and CDR2 SYGVKD. The ends lost 6 bases at V and 4 bases at J; junction bases unmatched: 5.

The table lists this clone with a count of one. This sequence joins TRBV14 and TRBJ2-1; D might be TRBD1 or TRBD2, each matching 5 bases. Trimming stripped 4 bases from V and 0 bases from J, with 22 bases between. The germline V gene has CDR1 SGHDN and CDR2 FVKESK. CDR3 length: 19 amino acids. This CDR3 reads CASSPSGADSPFSYNEQFF. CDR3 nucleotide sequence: TGTGCCAGCAGCCCCTCCGGGGCGGATTCGCCCTTCTCCTACAATGAGCAGTTCTTC.

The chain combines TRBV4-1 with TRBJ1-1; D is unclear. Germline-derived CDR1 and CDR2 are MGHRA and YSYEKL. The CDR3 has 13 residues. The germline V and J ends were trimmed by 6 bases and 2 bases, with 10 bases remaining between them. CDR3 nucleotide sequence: TGCGCCAGCAGTCCCAGGCCCAACACTGAAGCTTTCTTT. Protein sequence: CASSPRPNTEAFF.

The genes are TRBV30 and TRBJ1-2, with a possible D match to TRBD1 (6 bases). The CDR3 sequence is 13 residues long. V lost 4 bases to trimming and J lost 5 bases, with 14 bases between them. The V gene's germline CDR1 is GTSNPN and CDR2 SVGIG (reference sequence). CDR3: CAWKRLTGYGYTF. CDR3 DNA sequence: TGTGCCTGGAAAAGACTCACAGGGTATGGCTACACCTTC. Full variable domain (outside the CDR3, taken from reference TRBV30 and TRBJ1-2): SQTIHQWPATLVQPVGSPLSLECTVEGTSNPNLYWYRQAAGRGLQLLFYSVGIGQISSEVPQNLSASRPQDRQFILSSKKLLLSDSGFYLCAWKRLTGYGYTFGSGTRLTVV.

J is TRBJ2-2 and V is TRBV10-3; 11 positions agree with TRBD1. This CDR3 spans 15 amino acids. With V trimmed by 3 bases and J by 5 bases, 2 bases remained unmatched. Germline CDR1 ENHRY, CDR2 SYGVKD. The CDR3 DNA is TGTGCCATCAGTGAAGGACAGGGGGCTACCGGGGAGCTGTTTTTT. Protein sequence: CAISEGQGATGELFF.

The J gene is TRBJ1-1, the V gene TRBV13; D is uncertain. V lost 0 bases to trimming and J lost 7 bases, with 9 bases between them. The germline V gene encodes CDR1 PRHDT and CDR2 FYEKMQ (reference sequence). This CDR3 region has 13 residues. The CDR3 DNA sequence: TGTGCCAGCAGCTTAGGGGCGACGAATGAAGCTTTCTTT. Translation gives CASSLGATNEAFF.

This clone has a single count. The CDR3 DNA reads TGTGCCAGCTCACCCCCCGGGACTCCTCTGAATGAGCAGTTCTTC. It specifies CASSPPGTPLNEQFF. This chain links TRBV18 with TRBJ2-1; TRBD2 might be the D (6 bases). The CDR3 length is 15 residues. CDR1 KGHSH and CDR2 LQKENI come from the germline V gene. The V gene lost 3 bases and the J gene lost 7 bases, with 16 bases spanning the gap.

CDR3 protein: CASSVAGGPRTDTQYF. In DNA form, the CDR3 reads TGTGCCAGCAGCGTTGCGGGAGGGCCAAGGACAGATACGCAGTATTTT. This chain connects TRBV7-9 to TRBJ2-3; 9 bases are shared with TRBD2. The CDR3 is made up of 16 amino acids. Germline V gene lookup returns CDR1 SEHNR and CDR2 FQNEAQ (reference sequence). After removal of 5 bases from V and 3 bases from J, the junction contained 9 bases not matched to a gene.

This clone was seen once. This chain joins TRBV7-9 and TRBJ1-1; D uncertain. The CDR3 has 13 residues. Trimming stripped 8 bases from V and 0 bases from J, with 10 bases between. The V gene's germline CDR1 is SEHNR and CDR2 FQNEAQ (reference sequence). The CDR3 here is CASASGLNTEAFF. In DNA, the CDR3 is TGTGCCAGCGCGTCAGGATTGAACACTGAAGCTTTCTTT.

The CDR3 region is CASSASGYYEQYF. CDR3 DNA: TGTGCCAGCAGTGCTAGCGGGTACTACGAGCAGTACTTC. The chain combines TRBV6-5 with TRBJ2-7, with 8 bases fitting TRBD2. The trim removed 5 bases at V and 3 bases at J, leaving 3 bases unmatched. Germline V gene data show CDR1 as MNHEY and CDR2 as SVGAGI. The CDR3 has 13 residues.

CDR3 in amino acids: CATSRVGNTGGEAFF. CDR3 nucleotide sequence: TGTGCCACCAGCAGAGTAGGGAACACAGGGGGTGAAGCTTTCTTT. The chain is built from TRBV15 and TRBJ1-1; 8 nucleotides match TRBD1. This CDR3 has 15 residues. CDR1 LNHNV and CDR2 YYDKDF come from the germline V gene (reference sequence). Unmatched junction bases numbered 8, after V lost 1 base and J lost 7 bases. The whole variable domain, remainder taken from reference TRBV15 and TRBJ1-1, is DAMVIQNPRYQVTQFGKPVTLSCSQTLNHNVMYWYQQKSSQAPKLLFHYYDKDFNNEADTPDNFQSRRPNTSFCFLDIRSPGLGDTAMYLCATSRVGNTGGEAFFGQGTRLTVV.

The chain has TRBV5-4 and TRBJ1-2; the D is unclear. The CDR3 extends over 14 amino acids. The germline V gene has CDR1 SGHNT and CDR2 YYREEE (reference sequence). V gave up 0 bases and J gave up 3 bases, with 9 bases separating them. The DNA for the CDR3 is TGTGCCAGCAGCTTGGCTCGGGCAGACTATGGCTACACCTTC. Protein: CASSLARADYGYTF.

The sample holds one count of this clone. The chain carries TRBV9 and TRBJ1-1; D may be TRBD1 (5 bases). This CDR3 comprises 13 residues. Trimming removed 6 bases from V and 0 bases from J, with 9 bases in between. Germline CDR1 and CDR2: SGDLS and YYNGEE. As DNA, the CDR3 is TGTGCCAGCAAGAAGGGGATGAACACTGAAGCTTTCTTT. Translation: CASKKGMNTEAFF.

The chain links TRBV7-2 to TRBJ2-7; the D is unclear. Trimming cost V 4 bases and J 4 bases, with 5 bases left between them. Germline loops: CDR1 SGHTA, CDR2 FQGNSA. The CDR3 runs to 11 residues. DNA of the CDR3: TGTGCCAGCAGCTCCGAATACGAGCAGTACTTC. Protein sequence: CASSSEYEQYF.

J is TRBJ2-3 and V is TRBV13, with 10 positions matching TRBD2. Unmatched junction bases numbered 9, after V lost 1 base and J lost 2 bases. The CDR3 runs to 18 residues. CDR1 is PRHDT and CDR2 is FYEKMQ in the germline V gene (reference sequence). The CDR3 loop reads CASSLASGRWGDTDTQYF. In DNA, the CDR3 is TGTGCCAGCAGCTTAGCTAGCGGGAGATGGGGTGACACAGATACGCAGTATTTT.

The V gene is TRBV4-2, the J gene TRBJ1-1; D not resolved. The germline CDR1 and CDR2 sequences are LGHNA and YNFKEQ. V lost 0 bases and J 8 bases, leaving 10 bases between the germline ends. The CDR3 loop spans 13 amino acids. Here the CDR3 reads CASSQDTAVEAFF. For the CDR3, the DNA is TGTGCCAGCAGCCAAGATACGGCAGTGGAAGCTTTCTTT.